This T cell receptor (beta chain) was recovered during a study of beta chain features in type 1 diabetes listed by TCRdb under 2018. The study in broad terms: No differences in mean age, gender distribution, total cell number or subset yield were found between patients and healthy donors. A total of under 140,000,000 sorted cells were examined across all samples, and the number of cells per subset was strongly correlated with RNA yield. In the study, recently diagnosed type 1 diabetes patients and matched healthy donors were compared on the TCRB repertoires of their sorted circulating CD4+ T cell subsets. Naive and central memory subsets were obtained from all 28 donors, but regulatory and stem cell-like memory subsets were isolated from only 8 patients and about 8 healthy donors. General conclusions and limits of the study: Because cDNA rather than genomic DNA was sequenced, highly expressing activated cells could have been over-represented, although no difference in activation and CD3 levels was found between groups. HLA sub-analyses involved small numbers of individuals, so any influence of HLA type on TCRB rearrangement remained unresolved. Naive, central memory and regulatory TCRB repertoires appeared to be more alike among patients than among healthy donors. Shorter templates might have been favored by PCR, but patient and control samples were amplified and corrected together, so both groups would have been affected equally by any skew. Type 1 diabetes patients showed a moderate but significant shortening of TCRB CDR3 length in all four CD4+ subsets. At VDJ recombination sites, type 1 diabetes patients had fewer insertions and more deleted nucleotides, which implies abnormalities in thymic rearrangement.

Each donor gave one peripheral blood draw, roughly 110 mL on average, collected into heparinised tubes. A BD FACSAria II was used to sort naive, central memory, regulatory and stem cell-like memory CD4+ T cells with a panel that included CD45RO, CCR7, CD25, CD127, CD95 and CD27. Every sorted population had a purity above 95%. Right away, PBMCs were isolated by Lymphoprep density gradient centrifugation and were stained directly, with no culture step. To minimize batch effects, samples were stained and sorted in pairs, one healthy donor with one patient per experiment. Comments on this clone: What this receptor recognizes is not known. The record has no base qualities; no much larger clone is one base away.

The entire isolated RNA was reverse transcribed using the High Capacity cDNA Reverse Transcription Kit, and thus expressed TCRB transcripts were sequenced. Deep immunoSEQ sequencing was applied to naive, central memory and regulatory T cell samples, giving an average of roughly 3.3 million total reads per sample. After sorted cells were lysed in RLT buffer, RNA was extracted with DNase-treated RNeasy Micro or Mini kits, with the choice depending on cell number. To prevent cross-contamination, each cell subset was processed individually, whereas patient and healthy donor samples were processed jointly. The immunoSEQ multiplex PCR was used to amplify TCRB sequences from cDNA, generating 87-bp fragments that spanned the CDR3 region. Amplicons were sequenced on the Illumina HiSeq platform. As for the authors' bioinformatics: Synthetic template baselines were used to correct PCR bias computationally, reads within Hamming distance 2 were collapsed together, and singletons that could not be merged were discarded. By aligning reads against IMGT, V, D and J genes, CDR3 length, and insertions or deletions at six rearrangement sites were assigned. Within each subset, clonotype counts were normalized to the number of sorted cells before true diversity and Gini coefficients were calculated with the tcR R package. The overlap coefficient, calculated on TCRB nucleotide sequences, was used to measure repertoire sharing. Out-of-frame TCRB sequences from naive cells were analyzed to stand in for the pre-selection repertoire. This is the immuneACCESS table as TCRdb keeps it, with only in-frame sequences that have V and J called. A part of the clones is gone; compared with another copy, unresolved V genes explain less than half, and the rest is unexplained. That table is the source of V, J and clone size, and D and trimming were worked out from the DNA. In all, the sample holds hundreds of thousands of clones, and about an eighth of those were seen once. The ten largest clones take up around 0.05% of the sample.

CDR1 and CDR2 were assigned from the germline V gene as LGHNA and YNFKEQ. V lost 0 bases and J lost 4 bases; the stretch between them is 9 bases long. Its CDR3 holds 15 amino acids, cysteine through phenylalanine. This entry keeps only the CDR3 DNA: 45 bases, framed from base 1. Sequenced material: naive CD4+ T cells from blood. This sample's cell subset or site label indicates: true naive CD4+ T cells. The rearrangement combines TRBV4-2 with TRBJ2-2; the D gene is not confidently resolved. The source is a woman under 30 in good health. The CDR3 protein is CASSQDLFGTGELFF. Here is the DNA: TGTGCCAGCAGCCAAGATCTTTTCGGCACCGGGGAGCTGTTTTTT.